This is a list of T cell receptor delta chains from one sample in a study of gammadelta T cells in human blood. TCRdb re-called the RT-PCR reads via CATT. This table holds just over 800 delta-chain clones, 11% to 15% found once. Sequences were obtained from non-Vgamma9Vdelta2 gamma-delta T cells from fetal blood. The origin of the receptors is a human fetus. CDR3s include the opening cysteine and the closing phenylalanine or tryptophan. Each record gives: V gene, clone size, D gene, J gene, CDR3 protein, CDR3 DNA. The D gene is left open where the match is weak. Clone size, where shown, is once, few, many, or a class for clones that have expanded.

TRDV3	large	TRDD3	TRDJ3	CAFKGTGGYAKWDTRQMFF	TGTGCCTTTAAAGGAACTGGGGGATACGCAAAGTGGGACACCCGACAGATGTTTTTC
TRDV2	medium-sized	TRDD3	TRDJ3	CACDTGWGIRGSSWDTRQMFF	TGTGCCTGTGACACCGGCTGGGGGATACGCGGGTCCTCCTGGGACACCCGACAGATGTTTTTC
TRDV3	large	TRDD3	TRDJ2	CAQFPPSDEVGDNGVTAQLFF	TGTGCTCAGTTTCCTCCCTCCGATGAAGTGGGGGATAATGGGGTGACAGCACAACTCTTCTTT
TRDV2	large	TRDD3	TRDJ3	CACDTVLGDTSWDTRQMFF	TGTGCCTGTGACACCGTACTGGGGGATACCTCCTGGGACACCCGACAGATGTTTTTC
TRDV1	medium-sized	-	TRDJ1	CALGDKGTLPPGISYTDKLIF	TGTGCTCTTGGGGACAAGGGCACACTTCCCCCGGGGATTTCTTACACCGATAAACTCATCTTT
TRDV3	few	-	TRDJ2	CACQWGQEGSAQLFF	TGTGCCTGTCAATGGGGGCAGGAGGGGTCAGCACAACTCTTCTTT
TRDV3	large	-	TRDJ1	CAFRWGTDKLIF	TGTGCCTTTCGATGGGGGACCGATAAACTCATCTTT
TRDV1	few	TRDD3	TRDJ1	CALGEPARLLGDDLSPYTDKLIF	TGTGCTCTTGGGGAACCTGCCCGGCTCCTGGGGGACGACCTATCTCCGTACACCGATAAACTCATCTTT
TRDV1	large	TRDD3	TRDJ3	CALGEHWGIPWDTRQMFF	TGTGCTCTTGGGGAACACTGGGGGATACCCTGGGACACCCGACAGATGTTTTTC
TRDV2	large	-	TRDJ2	CACDTGLGPAQLFF	TGTGCCTGTGACACCGGGTTGGGGCCAGCACAACTCTTCTTT
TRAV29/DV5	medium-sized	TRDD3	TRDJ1	CAASAAAHPTGGPRGTDKLIF	TGTGCAGCAAGCGCAGCAGCCCATCCTACTGGGGGCCCACGGGGGACCGATAAACTCATCTTT
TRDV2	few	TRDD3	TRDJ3	CACDTPYWGILSWDTRQMFF	TGTGCCTGTGACACCCCGTACTGGGGGATCCTCTCCTGGGACACCCGACAGATGTTTTTC
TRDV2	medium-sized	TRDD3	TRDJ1	CACDWGILDKLIF	TGTGCCTGTGACTGGGGGATACTGGATAAACTCATCTTT
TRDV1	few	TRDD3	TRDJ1	CALGELEGSSPRWGTFVTDKLIF	TGTGCTCTTGGGGAACTAGAGGGCTCTTCCCCCCGATGGGGGACGTTTGTCACCGATAAACTCATCTTT
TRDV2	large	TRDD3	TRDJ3	CACDIGGYSWDTRQMFF	TGTGCCTGTGACATTGGGGGATACTCCTGGGACACCCGACAGATGTTTTTC
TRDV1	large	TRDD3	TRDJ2	CALEGGRTGGYRGLLTAQLFF	TGTGCTCTTGAGGGCGGCCGTACTGGGGGATACAGAGGACTTTTGACAGCACAACTCTTCTTT
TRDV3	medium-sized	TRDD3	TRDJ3	CAFTGGYTWDTRQMFF	TGTGCCTTTACTGGGGGTTACACCTGGGACACCCGACAGATGTTTTTC
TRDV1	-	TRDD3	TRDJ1	CALGEREPYVDWGRTDKLIF	TGTGCTCTTGGGGAACGCGAGCCCTACGTTGACTGGGGGAGAACCGATAAACTCATCTTT
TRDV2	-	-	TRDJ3	CACDWGPVSSWDTRQMFF	TGTGCCTGTGACTGGGGCCCCGTAAGCTCCTGGGACACCCGACAGATGTTTTTC
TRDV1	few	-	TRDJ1	CALGGSTGSYYTDKLIF	TGTGCTCTTGGGGGATCTACTGGGAGCTATTACACCGATAAACTCATCTTT
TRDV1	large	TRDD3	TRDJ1	CALGELISLGDTGMYTDKLIF	TGTGCTCTTGGGGAACTTATCTCCCTGGGGGATACCGGAATGTACACCGATAAACTCATCTTT
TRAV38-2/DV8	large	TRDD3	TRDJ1	CAYRIDSTGDPGADKLIF	TGTGCTTATAGGATCGATAGTACTGGGGACCCCGGAGCCGATAAACTCATCTTT